These 20 T cell receptor beta chains were all obtained from the same sample, sequenced in a study of identical twins. A single record per CDR3 protein comes from TCRdb applying MiXCR to the 5' RACE reads. The profile covers 1.5 million to 2 million distinct CDR3 sequences, with less than 35% appearing a single time and about 0.3% taken by the ten largest. Sequences were obtained from cord blood. All receptors derive from a newborn girl in good health.

V gene TRBV6-1 combines with J gene TRBJ2-4; TRBD1 matches at 8 bases. The closer fit of TRBJ2-7 to the DNA end suggests the J call may be wrong. CDR3 length: 15 residues. The germline CDR1 and CDR2 sequences are MNHNS and SASEGT. CDR3 region: CASSRGQGRTYEQYF. DNA for the CDR3: TGTGCCAGCAGCAGAGGACAGGGACGAACCTACGAGCAGTACTTC.

The rearrangement links TRBV12-3 or TRBV12-4 to TRBJ2-1; TRBD2 aligns across 16 bases. CDR3 length equals 17 residues. Unmatched junction bases numbered 7, after V lost 3 bases and J lost 8 bases. The CDR3 region has the DNA TGTGCCAGCAGTTTTTCCGGGACTAGCGGGGGGGCGGATGAGCAGTTCTTC. It yields the protein CASSFSGTSGGADEQFF.

V is TRBV30 and J is TRBJ1-2, with D maybe TRBD1 (5 bases). Trimming shortened V by 8 bases and J by 4 bases, and 20 bases separated the two germline ends. The CDR3 is 14 amino acids. CDR1 and CDR2 from the germline V gene are GTSNPN and SVGIG (reference sequence). This CDR3 reads CARRTTGHIYGYTF. In nucleotides, the CDR3 is TGTGCCCGGCGCACCACGGGGCATATCTATGGCTACACCTTC.

The V call is TRBV6-5, the J call TRBJ2-7, with 8 bases matching TRBD1. The CDR3 contains 15 residues. CDR1 is MNHEY and CDR2 is SVGAGI in the germline V gene. V gave up 5 bases and J gave up 4 bases; unmatched junction bases: 10. The CDR3 protein is CASSTNPGTGYEQYF. In DNA, the CDR3 is TGTGCCAGCAGTACTAACCCTGGGACAGGTTACGAGCAGTACTTC.

The V gene is TRBV7-6, the J gene TRBJ2-1, with D tentatively TRBD2 (5 bases). Germline V gives CDR1 SGHVS, CDR2 FNYEAQ. The CDR3 spans 11 residues. Trimming took 8 bases from V and 10 from J, leaving 12 bases between them. Written as DNA, the CDR3 is TGTGCCAGCGGGAGCCCTTACGAGCAGTTCTTC. This translates into CASGSPYEQFF.

The chain joins TRBV19 to TRBJ1-2; TRBD1 might be the D (5 bases). The CDR3 runs to 16 residues. The V gene lost 5 bases and the J gene lost 4 bases, with 20 bases spanning the gap. Looked up from germline, CDR1 is LNHDA and CDR2 is SQIVND (reference sequence). The CDR3 sequence is CASSANPGRSFYGYTF. The CDR3 DNA reads as TGTGCCAGTAGTGCAAATCCGGGACGCTCCTTCTATGGCTACACCTTC.

This chain joins TRBV6-6 and TRBJ1-2, with D unclear. CDR1 is MNHNY, CDR2 SVGAGI, per germline (reference sequence). The CDR3 is 16 residues long. Trimming shortened V by 7 bases and J by 6 bases, and 24 bases separated the two germline ends. The CDR3 is CASKVHLAGRKNGYTF. The CDR3 DNA follows: TGTGCCAGCAAGGTCCACCTGGCAGGTCGGAAAAATGGCTACACCTTC.

J is TRBJ1-5 and V is TRBV20-1; 7 positions agree with TRBD1. V lost 3 bases and J lost 4; bases outside the gene matches: 6. Germline loops: CDR1 DFQATT, CDR2 SNEGSKA (reference sequence). The CDR3 totals 14 residues. The CDR3 DNA reads as TGCAGTGCTAGCACAGGGGTGGCGAATCAGCCCCAGCATTTT. Its translation: CSASTGVANQPQHF.

This clonotype was counted ten times or more. The V and J genes are TRBV12-3 or TRBV12-4 and TRBJ2-3; D is unclear. TRBJ2-5 explains the end of the DNA better; the J call may be wrong. The CDR3 contains 10 residues. CDR3 in amino acids: CASSSGTQYF. CDR3 nucleotide sequence: TGTGCCAGCAGTTCGGGGACCCAGTACTTC.

This clonotype was counted only a few times. Relative to the germline gene, one junction end is altered; a read error may explain this. This chain links TRBV27 with TRBJ1-2, with TRBD1 identical over 8 bases. The CDR3 runs to 16 residues. Germline V gene lookup returns CDR1 MNHEY and CDR2 SMNVEV (reference sequence). In DNA form, the CDR3 reads TGCACCAGCAGGTGTCGGACAGGGCGATTTAACTATGGCTACACCTTC. It encodes CTSRCRTGRFNYGYTF.

This sequence joins TRBV7-8 and TRBJ1-4; D is possibly TRBD1 (6 bases). The CDR3 is made up of 15 amino acids. V was pared by 8 bases and J by 8 bases, with 21 bases between. Germline loops: CDR1 SGHVS, CDR2 FQNEAQ. The CDR3 reads CASGVNRVGGEKLFF. CDR3 bases: TGTGCCAGCGGAGTGAACAGGGTCGGAGGGGAAAAACTGTTTTTT. The variable domain in full, with the rest retrieved from reference TRBV7-8 and TRBJ1-4, is GAGVSQSPRYKVAKRGQDVALRCDPISGHVSLFWYQQALGQGPEFLTYFQNEAQLDKSGLPSDRFFAERPEGSVSTLKIQRTQQEDSAVYLCASGVNRVGGEKLFFGSGTQLSVL.

In DNA form, the CDR3 reads TGTGCCAGCAGCCAAGACTCGTCAGATCATAATTCACCCCTCCACTTT. Amino acids: CASSQDSSDHNSPLHF. This chain connects TRBV4-2 to TRBJ1-6; the D is unclear. Trimming removed 0 bases from V and 5 bases from J, with 11 bases in between. This CDR3 region has 16 residues. Germline-derived CDR1 and CDR2 are LGHNA and YNFKEQ.

The chain employs TRBV12-3 or TRBV12-4 and TRBJ1-6; no clear D gene. This CDR3 has 16 residues. The ends were cut back, 7 bases at V and 0 bases at J, with 13 bases in the middle. CDR3 amino acids: CASNRLESSYNSPLHF. DNA for the CDR3: TGTGCCAGCAACCGCTTAGAGAGCTCCTATAATTCACCCCTCCACTTT.

This clonotype was picked up a small number of times. In nucleotides, the CDR3 is TGTGCCAGCAGTTCGACAGGGGCAGCGCCCTACGAGCAGTACTTC. The encoded protein is CASSSTGAAPYEQYF. This chain uses TRBV28 with TRBJ2-7; 8 bases fit TRBD1. The germline V gene encodes CDR1 MDHEN and CDR2 SYDVKM. The CDR3 covers 15 residues. Germline trimming cut 4 bases from V and 2 bases from J; bases unmatched to any gene: 7. Looking up the rest from reference TRBV28 and TRBJ2-7 gives the full variable domain: DVKVTQSSRYLVKRTGEKVFLECVQDMDHENMFWYRQDPGLGLRLIYFSYDVKMKEKGDIPEGYSVSREKKERFSLILESASTNQTSMYLCASSSTGAAPYEQYFGPGTRLTVT.

As to this clonotype: This may arise from a read error, as a much more abundant clone is one base away. The CDR3: CASGRTGGNEQFF. The CDR3 bases are TGTGCTAGTGGCCGGACAGGGGGCAATGAGCAGTTCTTC. This chain uses TRBV12-5 with TRBJ2-1; 10 bases are a match to TRBD1. Trimming removed 6 bases from V and 6 bases from J; junction bases left unmatched: 2. The CDR3 totals 13 residues. Germline V gives CDR1 LGHNT, CDR2 FRNRAP.

The J gene is TRBJ1-5, the V gene TRBV4-2, with no clear D. Trimming took 0 bases from V and 3 from J, leaving 9 bases between them. The CDR3 covers 15 residues. CDR1 is LGHNA and CDR2 is YNFKEQ in the germline V gene. The CDR3 coding sequence is TGTGCCAGCAGCCAAGATCCGCCTAACAATCAGCCCCAGCATTTT. It specifies CASSQDPPNNQPQHF.

This clonotype was observed a handful of times. This could be a read error, since a much larger clone is one nucleotide away. The DNA for the CDR3 is TGTGCCAGCAGCTCTCTCCGAGACAGTTCCTACGAGCAGTACTTC. It codes for CASSSLRDSSYEQYF. J is TRBJ2-7 and V is TRBV11-2; D might be TRBD1 (5 bases). Deletions cut 4 bases from V and 1 base from J, with 14 bases between. This CDR3 comprises 15 residues. Germline V gene data show CDR1 as SGHAT and CDR2 as FQNNGV.

The chain is built from TRBV6-1 and TRBJ2-3; D may correspond to TRBD1 or TRBD2 (5 bases each). CDR3 size: 14 residues. Germline V gene data show CDR1 as MNHNS and CDR2 as SASEGT. Trimming took 8 bases from V and 1 from J, leaving 13 bases between them. CDR3 loop: CASCRDGRTDTQYF. The CDR3, as DNA: TGTGCCAGCTGCCGGGACGGCCGCACAGATACGCAGTATTTT.

The chain combines TRBV28 with TRBJ2-3; 11 bases are shared with TRBD2. The CDR3 contains 16 residues. Germline CDR1 and CDR2: MDHEN and SYDVKM. V shed 2 bases and J 4 bases; nucleotides not matched to a gene: 5. The CDR3 DNA follows: TGTGCCAGCAGTTTACTAGCGGGAGGTATGGCAGATACGCAGTATTTT. It codes for CASSLLAGGMADTQYF.

The genes are TRBV29-1 and TRBJ2-6; D is unclear. V shed 4 bases and J shed 0 bases, with 4 bases lying between them. Germline CDR1 SQVTM, CDR2 ANQGSEA. CDR3 length: 13 amino acids. As DNA, the CDR3 is TGCAGCGTTGTCGGCTCTGGGGCCAACGTCCTGACTTTC. Its protein is CSVVGSGANVLTF.